These 11 T cell receptor beta chains originate from one sample sequenced in a study of memory CD4+ T cells and cytomegalovirus serostatus. Repertoires were generated with immunoSEQ multiplex PCR, while TCRdb's copy carries only in-frame clones and drops some. Of 50,000 to 65,000 clones listed, around 77% were seen once; the top ten hold approximately 0.81%. The sort gate was single viable CD3+CD4+CD8-CD45RO+ cells for memory CD4+ T cells. The source material was memory CD4+ T cells from blood. These receptors came from an adult in good health and CMV-seronegative.

This sequence joins TRBV6-5 and TRBJ1-1; tentative D call: TRBD1 (6 bases). Per the germline V gene, CDR1 is MNHEY and CDR2 is SVGAGI. The CDR3 totals 14 residues. Trimming stripped 5 bases from V and 1 base from J, with 11 bases between. The CDR3 region has the DNA TGTGCCAGCAGTCCGGGACAAACGAACACTGAAGCTTTCTTT. Encoded protein: CASSPGQTNTEAFF.

The chain links TRBV7-9 to TRBJ2-1; 9 nucleotides align to TRBD2. Losses at the gene ends were 5 bases for V and 4 bases for J; bases not matched to a gene: 9. The germline V gene encodes CDR1 SEHNR and CDR2 FQNEAQ (reference sequence). The CDR3 contains 16 residues. DNA for the CDR3: TGTGCCAGCAGCAGTATGCTAGCGGGGAATTACAATGAGCAGTTCTTC. This gives the protein CASSSMLAGNYNEQFF.

A word on this clone: Different DNA sequences within this sample yield the same CDR3. V is TRBV6-1 and J is TRBJ2-6; the match to TRBD1 covers 7 bases. Germline V lookup: CDR1 MNHNS, CDR2 SASEGT. The ends lost 4 bases at V and 1 base at J; junction bases unmatched: 4. The length of the CDR3 is 16 residues. CDR3 sequence reads: CASSGQGSSGANVLTF. Here the CDR3 DNA reads TGTGCCAGCAGTGGACAGGGCTCTTCTGGGGCCAACGTCCTGACTTTC.

The chain couples TRBV5-1 to TRBJ2-7; 8 bases are a match to TRBD1. The CDR3 extends over 14 amino acids. V lost 4 bases and J lost 2; bases outside the gene matches: 5. Germline-derived CDR1 and CDR2 are SGHRS and YFSETQ. The CDR3 bases are TGCGCCAGCAGCGTAGCGGACAGGGCCTACGAGCAGTACTTC. It specifies CASSVADRAYEQYF. The full variable domain, in which reference TRBV5-1 and TRBJ2-7 provide the parts outside the CDR3, is KAGVTQTPRYLIKTRGQQVTLSCSPISGHRSVSWYQQTPGQGLQFLFEYFSETQRNKGNFPGRFSGRQFSNSRSEMNVSTLELGDSALYLCASSVADRAYEQYFGPGTRLTVT.

The rearrangement uses TRBV11-2 and TRBJ1-4, with D unresolved. V lost 3 bases and J 0 bases, leaving 5 bases between the germline ends. CDR1 is SGHAT, CDR2 FQNNGV, per germline. The CDR3 totals 14 residues. CDR3 amino acids: CASSFGPTNEKLFF. CDR3 sequence (DNA): TGTGCCAGCAGCTTCGGCCCAACTAATGAAAAACTGTTTTTT. Full variable domain (outside the CDR3, taken from reference TRBV11-2 and TRBJ1-4): EAGVAQSPRYKIIEKRQSVAFWCNPISGHATLYWYQQILGQGPKLLIQFQNNGVVDDSQLPKDRFSAERLKGVDSTLKIQPAKLEDSAVYLCASSFGPTNEKLFFGSGTQLSVL.

The rearrangement joins TRBV5-4 to TRBJ1-2, with D tentatively TRBD1 (5 bases). CDR3 length: 14 residues. Germline V gene lookup returns CDR1 SGHNT and CDR2 YYREEE (reference sequence). The V end was cut by 0 bases, the J end by 2 bases, with 8 bases between. CDR3: CASSLGGRNYGYTF. CDR3 DNA sequence: TGTGCCAGCAGCTTGGGGGGCAGAAACTATGGCTACACCTTC. The variable domain in full, completed from reference TRBV5-4 and TRBJ1-2, reads ETGVTQSPTHLIKTRGQQVTLRCSSQSGHNTVSWYQQALGQGPQFIFQYYREEENGRGNFPPRFSGLQFPNYSSELNVNALELDDSALYLCASSLGGRNYGYTFGSGTRLTVV.

The CDR3 DNA is TGCGCCAGCAGCTTGACAGATAACTATGGCTACACCTTC. Its translation: CASSLTDNYGYTF. The rearrangement joins TRBV5-1 to TRBJ1-2; no reliable D call. The CDR3 runs 13 residues. V was clipped by 1 base and J by 1 base, with 5 bases between them. Germline V lookup: CDR1 SGHRS, CDR2 YFSETQ.

CDR3 in amino acids: CASSLAYGTASGGYTF. The CDR3 DNA reads as TGTGCCAGCAGTTTAGCCTATGGGACAGCCTCTGGAGGCTACACCTTC. V usage is TRBV28 and J usage is TRBJ1-2; 7 bases map to TRBD1. Unmatched junction bases numbered 14, after V lost 2 bases and J lost 8 bases. The length of the CDR3 is 16 residues. Germline V gene sequence: CDR1 MDHEN, CDR2 SYDVKM.

This clone was counted once. This chain connects TRBV28 to TRBJ2-7, with a tentative D call TRBD1 (6 bases). The germline CDR1 and CDR2 sequences are MDHEN and SYDVKM. Trimming took 7 bases from V and 1 from J, leaving 14 bases between them. This CDR3 spans 14 amino acids. The CDR3 sequence is CASNILGASYEQYF. The CDR3 nucleotides are TGTGCCAGCAACATACTGGGGGCATCCTACGAGCAGTACTTC. Variable domain in full (rest from reference TRBV28 and TRBJ2-7): DVKVTQSSRYLVKRTGEKVFLECVQDMDHENMFWYRQDPGLGLRLIYFSYDVKMKEKGDIPEGYSVSREKKERFSLILESASTNQTSMYLCASNILGASYEQYFGPGTRLTVT.

The rearrangement links TRBV29-1 to TRBJ2-1; 9 positions match TRBD2. V lost 6 bases and J lost 10; bases outside the gene matches: 1. CDR3 length: 10 residues. Germline values: CDR1 SQVTM, CDR2 ANQGSEA. For the CDR3, the DNA is TGCAGCGTCGGACTAGCGGAGCAGTTCTTC. Translating gives CSVGLAEQFF.

The chain carries TRBV28 and TRBJ1-5; D is uncertain. Germline assignment: CDR1 MDHEN and CDR2 SYDVKM. CDR3 length: 16 amino acids. Trimming cost V 2 bases and J 0 bases, with 11 bases left between them. The DNA of the CDR3 is TGTGCCAGCAGTTTACCTTACCGAAATAGCAATCAGCCCCAGCATTTT. Its translation is CASSLPYRNSNQPQHF.